The present T cell receptor (beta chain) was sequenced within a study of shared clonotypes between healthy human individuals. The CDR3 loop spans 15 amino acids. V lost 5 bases and J lost 5; bases outside the gene matches: 11. CDR1 is SGHTA and CDR2 is FQGNSA in the germline V gene. Clones were sequenced by immunoSEQ multiplex PCR, and TCRdb holds only the in-frame ones, with some missing. The data show more than 450,000 clones, 75% to 85% seen once. Material for sequencing was PBMCs. The gene calls are TRBV7-2 and TRBJ1-1; TRBD1 matches 7 bases. The clonotype originates from a woman in her forties in good health. Some clones in this sample may be carry-over from other donors' samples. CDR3 protein: CASSAGVGRGTEAFF. CDR3 sequence (DNA): TGTGCCAGCAGCGCTGGAGTGGGCAGGGGGACTGAAGCTTTCTTT. The whole variable domain, filled in from reference TRBV7-2 and TRBJ1-1, reads GAGVSQSPSNKVTEKGKDVELRCDPISGHTALYWYRQSLGQGLEFLIYFQGNSAPDKSGLPSDRFSAERTGGSVSTLTIQRTQQEDSAVYLCASSAGVGRGTEAFFGQGTRLTVV.